Below are 9 T cell receptor beta chains sequenced from a single sample in a study of blood T cell repertoires in COVID-19 (dated by TCRdb to 2018 to 2020). The library was generated by the immunoSEQ multiplex PCR assay. This immuneACCESS table, as held by TCRdb, lists in-frame sequences with V and J called but not all clones. Of the missing ones, under half trace to an unresolved V gene in checked studies; the others have no known cause. In this sample the table shows 70,000 or so clones, around nine tenths of which occur a single time. Of the sample, approximately 14% is held by the ten largest clones. Sequencing was performed on peripheral blood. The receptors were gathered from an older woman with acute or convalescent COVID-19.

V gene TRBV7-2 combines with J gene TRBJ1-1; D is unresolved. The CDR3 contains 16 residues. CDR1 is SGHTA, CDR2 FQGNSA, per germline. Trimming removed 6 bases from V and 5 bases from J, with 22 bases in between. The CDR3 coding sequence is TGTGCCAGCAGTCTACCCTCCGCAGGCAGAAGAACTGAAGCTTTCTTT. Translated, it gives CASSLPSAGRRTEAFF.

The rearrangement links TRBV7-3 to TRBJ2-2; D might be TRBD2 (5 bases). Trimming removed 1 base at V and 5 bases at J, with 5 bases between. Per germline, CDR1 SGHTA and CDR2 FQGTGA. This CDR3 has 13 amino acids. CDR3 in amino acids: CASSLRGTGELFF. CDR3 in DNA: TGTGCCAGCAGCTTAAGAGGGACCGGGGAGCTGTTTTTT.

The chain has TRBV5-1 and TRBJ1-1; a weak D match, TRBD1 (5 bases). Trimming removed 0 bases from V and 2 bases from J, with 11 bases in between. Per germline, CDR1 SGHRS and CDR2 YFSETQ. The CDR3 runs to 15 residues. CDR3 in amino acids: CASSLGQGFNTEAFF. As DNA, the CDR3 is TGCGCCAGCAGCTTGGGGCAGGGCTTTAACACTGAAGCTTTCTTT.

The rearrangement uses TRBV5-5 and TRBJ1-1, with D possibly being TRBD1 (5 bases). The ends were cut back, 0 bases at V and 1 base at J, with 16 bases in the middle. The CDR3 is 17 amino acids. Germline V CDR1 and CDR2: SGHKS, YYEKEE (reference sequence). The CDR3 region is CASSLDVGAGGNTEAFF. The CDR3 DNA follows: TGTGCCAGCAGCTTGGATGTGGGCGCCGGGGGGAACACTGAAGCTTTCTTT.

The chain joins TRBV7-2 to TRBJ2-3, with D maybe TRBD2 (6 bases). V was trimmed by 4 bases and J by 5 bases, leaving 16 bases between them. Germline loops: CDR1 SGHTA, CDR2 FQGNSA. The CDR3 length is 15 residues. The CDR3 DNA follows: TGTGCCAGCAGCTACAGCGGTCAGGGAGGAGATACGCAGTATTTT. This encodes CASSYSGQGGDTQYF.

J is TRBJ1-2 and V is TRBV2, with D perhaps TRBD1 (5 bases). The germline CDR1 and CDR2 sequences are SNHLY and FYNNEI. The CDR3 runs 16 residues. Trimming took off 3 bases at V and 0 bases at J, with 14 bases between the two ends. The CDR3 loop is CASSEARVIANYGYTF. Here the CDR3 DNA reads TGTGCCAGCAGTGAGGCCAGGGTTATAGCTAACTATGGCTACACCTTC.

J is TRBJ2-7 and V is TRBV6-5; 9 nucleotides match TRBD1. This CDR3 is 15 amino acids long. Per germline, CDR1 MNHEY and CDR2 SVGAGI. V gave up 5 bases and J gave up 1 base; unmatched junction bases: 6. Here the CDR3 DNA reads TGTGCCAGCAGTCGGCCGGGACAGGGTTCCTACGAGCAGTACTTC. This translates into CASSRPGQGSYEQYF.

This chain joins TRBV6-5 and TRBJ2-3; the match to TRBD1 covers 9 bases. CDR3 length equals 15 residues. V gave up 5 bases and J gave up 3 bases; unmatched junction bases: 6. Germline V CDR1 and CDR2: MNHEY, SVGAGI. CDR3: CASSPRDRVTDTQYF. Here the CDR3 DNA reads TGTGCCAGCAGTCCCCGGGACAGGGTGACAGATACGCAGTATTTT.

CDR3 in DNA: TGTGCCAGCAGCATCGGACAGGGAGGGGTTGATGGCTACACCTTC. Translation: CASSIGQGGVDGYTF. This chain uses TRBV11-2 with TRBJ1-2, with 8 bases lining up with TRBD1. The junction had 11 bases not matched to a gene; V was cut back by 5 bases and J by 6 bases. The CDR3 sequence is 15 residues long. Germline lookup yields CDR1 SGHAT and CDR2 FQNNGV.